These 27 T cell receptor beta chains originate from one sample sequenced in a study of OX40 agonist ivuxolimab in advanced cancers. Libraries were prepared by immunoSEQ multiplex PCR; TCRdb keeps only in-frame clonotypes and omits some of them. The sample has about 68,000 clones; 83% are singletons. Sequencing used CD4+ or CD8+ T cells sorted from blood, obtained in a trial of the OX40 agonist ivuxolimab. Every receptor here comes from an adult with an advanced solid tumor such as melanoma, head and neck, liver or kidney cancer.

The chain is built from TRBV28 and TRBJ2-7; D might be TRBD1 or TRBD2, each matching 6 bases. This CDR3 comprises 16 residues. Germline V gene data show CDR1 as MDHEN and CDR2 as SYDVKM. The V gene lost 10 bases and the J gene lost 2 bases, with 24 bases spanning the gap. The CDR3 region has the DNA TGTGCCATTTCTCCTCCGGGGCCCGGGGGCACCTACGAGCAGTACTTC. This translates into CAISPPGPGGTYEQYF. The full variable domain, rest sourced from reference TRBV28 and TRBJ2-7, is DVKVTQSSRYLVKRTGEKVFLECVQDMDHENMFWYRQDPGLGLRLIYFSYDVKMKEKGDIPEGYSVSREKKERFSLILESASTNQTSMYLCAISPPGPGGTYEQYFGPGTRLTVT.

V is TRBV19 and J is TRBJ2-5; D is unresolved. The length of the CDR3 is 14 residues. V was trimmed by 6 bases and J by 4 bases, leaving 15 bases between them. Germline V gives CDR1 LNHDA, CDR2 SQIVND (reference sequence). CDR3 protein: CASRGRARPETQYF. CDR3 in DNA: TGTGCCAGTAGGGGCCGGGCGAGACCAGAGACCCAGTACTTC.

The V and J genes are TRBV30 and TRBJ2-4, with D perhaps matching TRBD1 (5 bases). Trimming shortened V by 0 bases and J by 1 base, and 10 bases separated the two germline ends. The CDR3 consists of 15 residues. Germline loops: CDR1 GTSNPN, CDR2 SVGIG (reference sequence). CDR3 in amino acids: CAWSVQAGAKNIQYF. Written as DNA, the CDR3 is TGTGCCTGGAGTGTACAGGCCGGGGCCAAAAACATTCAGTACTTC.

V is TRBV5-8 and J is TRBJ1-5; 8 nucleotides align to TRBD1. The CDR3 covers 16 residues. J lost 1 base, V lost 4 bases, and 7 bases had no gene match. CDR1 and CDR2 (germline): SGHTS, YDEGEE. CDR3 protein: CASSRQGIGSNQPQHF. The CDR3, as DNA: TGTGCCAGCAGCAGACAGGGGATCGGGAGCAATCAGCCCCAGCATTTT.

The V call is TRBV5-1, the J call TRBJ2-1; the D gene is possibly TRBD1 (6 bases). Germline V CDR1 and CDR2: SGHRS, YFSETQ. The CDR3 contains 16 residues. Trimming stripped 4 bases from V and 6 bases from J, with 20 bases between. CDR3 sequence reads: CASSPRGQSGGNEQFF. The DNA of the CDR3 is TGCGCCAGCAGCCCCCGAGGACAGAGCGGTGGCAATGAGCAGTTCTTC.

This clone is a singleton in its sample. The chain has TRBV5-4 and TRBJ2-7; TRBD1 aligns across 10 bases. Trimming at V came to 2 bases and at J to 1 base, leaving 3 bases not matched to a gene. CDR1 is SGHNT, CDR2 YYREEE, per germline (reference sequence). This CDR3 contains 15 residues. This CDR3 reads CASSLPGQGSYEQYF. Here the CDR3 DNA reads TGTGCCAGCAGCTTACCGGGACAGGGGTCCTACGAGCAGTACTTC.

This CDR3 is CASKRTPGSDTQYF. DNA of the CDR3: TGTGCCAGTAAAAGGACACCTGGGTCAGATACGCAGTATTTT. The chain recombines TRBV19 with TRBJ2-3; D may be TRBD1 (5 bases). The V end lost 7 bases, the J end lost 4 bases, and 15 bases lay between the germline ends. The CDR3 totals 14 residues. CDR1 and CDR2 (germline): LNHDA, SQIVND (reference sequence).

V and J are TRBV6-1 and TRBJ1-1, with 7 bases that match TRBD1. Germline loops: CDR1 MNHNS, CDR2 SASEGT. Trimming removed 6 bases from V and 7 bases from J; junction bases left unmatched: 8. The CDR3 has 13 residues. In DNA form, the CDR3 reads TGTGCCAGCAGCCTTGAGGGGGCCCTTGAAGCTTTCTTT. Translated: CASSLEGALEAFF.

The chain combines TRBV7-2 with TRBJ1-1, with 7 bases identical to TRBD1. V lost 5 bases and J lost 6; bases outside the gene matches: 9. This CDR3 contains 14 residues. CDR1 and CDR2 from the germline V gene are SGHTA and FQGNSA. CDR3 sequence: CASSPPDRASEAFF. Here the CDR3 DNA reads TGTGCCAGCAGCCCTCCCGACAGGGCCTCTGAAGCTTTCTTT.

The V call is TRBV11-2, the J call TRBJ1-1; D gene ambiguous. V lost 1 base to trimming and J lost 5 bases, with 5 bases between them. The CDR3 is made up of 12 amino acids. Germline V gives CDR1 SGHAT, CDR2 FQNNGV. CDR3 protein: CASSLVRTEAFF. The CDR3, as DNA: TGTGCCAGCAGCTTAGTAAGAACTGAAGCTTTCTTT.

In its sample, this clone was seen once. As DNA, the CDR3 is TGTGCCACCAGCAGAGGGGAACTCTATAGCTACGAGCAGTACTTC. Translated, it gives CATSRGELYSYEQYF. This rearrangement joins TRBV15 to TRBJ2-5; D gene unclear. The J call may not be correct, given that the DNA end is closer to TRBJ2-7. CDR1 and CDR2 from the germline V gene are LNHNV and YYDKDF (reference sequence). The CDR3 totals 15 residues.

The chain couples TRBV27 to TRBJ2-5; no clear D gene. This CDR3 comprises 13 residues. The V gene's germline CDR1 is MNHEY and CDR2 SMNVEV (reference sequence). With 3 bases removed from V and 7 bases from J, the gap between germline ends came to 12 bases. CDR3 nucleotides: TGTGCCAGCAGTTTTCAAGGGTACGGGACCCAGTACTTC. Amino acid sequence: CASSFQGYGTQYF.

The chain employs TRBV28 and TRBJ2-7, with D hard to call. The CDR3 extends over 15 amino acids. V lost 7 bases, J lost 0 bases, and 16 bases lay in between. CDR1 MDHEN and CDR2 SYDVKM come from the germline V gene. This CDR3 is CASNPRTVSSYEQYF. For the CDR3, the DNA is TGTGCCAGCAACCCCCGGACGGTGAGCTCCTACGAGCAGTACTTC.

Remarks on this clone: Different DNA sequences within this sample yield the same CDR3. The gene calls are TRBV7-9 and TRBJ1-5; D possibly corresponds to TRBD1 (5 bases). The germline CDR1 and CDR2 sequences are SEHNR and FQNEAQ (reference sequence). The length of the CDR3 is 15 residues. V was trimmed by 0 bases and J by 0 bases, leaving 6 bases between them. This CDR3 reads CASSLAGDSNQPQHF. CDR3 DNA: TGTGCCAGCAGCTTAGCAGGGGATAGCAATCAGCCCCAGCATTTT.

This chain links TRBV19 with TRBJ2-5, with 10 bases fitting TRBD2. V lost 5 bases and J lost 3; bases outside the gene matches: 6. There are 15 residues in the CDR3. CDR1 LNHDA and CDR2 SQIVND come from the germline V gene (reference sequence). CDR3 DNA sequence: TGTGCCAGTAGTGCCACTAGCGGGAAAAAAGAGACCCAGTACTTC. This gives the protein CASSATSGKKETQYF.

The rearrangement links TRBV7-8 to TRBJ1-5; tentatively, D is TRBD1 (6 bases). There are 16 residues in the CDR3. Per germline, CDR1 SGHVS and CDR2 FQNEAQ. Trimming removed 5 bases at V and 1 base at J, with 15 bases between. The CDR3: CASSDSRTVSNQPQHF. DNA for the CDR3: TGTGCCAGCAGCGACTCCCGGACAGTCAGCAATCAGCCCCAGCATTTT.

The chain is built from TRBV5-8 and TRBJ1-4; the D gene is possibly TRBD1 (5 bases). The germline V and J ends were trimmed by 4 bases and 4 bases, with 11 bases remaining between them. Per the germline V gene, CDR1 is SGHTS and CDR2 is YDEGEE. CDR3 length: 14 amino acids. The CDR3 coding sequence is TGTGCCAGCAGCCGACAGATCCTTAATGAAAAACTGTTTTTT. Its translation is CASSRQILNEKLFF.

The chain uses TRBV16 and TRBJ1-3; no firm D call. The V end was cut by 4 bases, the J end by 0 bases, with 10 bases between. Germline V lookup: CDR1 KGHSY, CDR2 FQNENV. This CDR3 comprises 15 residues. The CDR3 DNA reads as TGTGCCAGCAGCCGCGGTGGCGTCTCTGGAAACACCATATATTTT. This codes for CASSRGGVSGNTIYF.

The chain uses TRBV14 and TRBJ2-2; tentatively, D is TRBD1 (6 bases). The CDR3 spans 13 residues. Per germline, CDR1 SGHDN and CDR2 FVKESK. Between the trimmed V and J ends, which lost 2 bases and 7 bases, there was a span of 8 bases. CDR3 nucleotides: TGTGCCAGCAGCCAACAGGGGTACGGGGAGCTGTTTTTT. Encoded protein: CASSQQGYGELFF.

The chain links TRBV11-2 to TRBJ2-2, with TRBD1 matching over 8 bases. This CDR3 is built from 15 residues. Germline-derived CDR1 and CDR2 are SGHAT and FQNNGV. V dropped 5 bases and J dropped 5; count of bases not matched to a gene: 7. The CDR3 sequence: CASSIGQGRTGELFF. The CDR3 bases are TGTGCCAGCAGCATAGGACAGGGTAGGACCGGGGAGCTGTTTTTT.

The chain employs TRBV5-1 and TRBJ2-2; D possibly corresponds to TRBD1 (5 bases). Deletions cut 5 bases from V and 2 bases from J, with 10 bases between. The germline V gene has CDR1 SGHRS and CDR2 YFSETQ. The CDR3 contains 14 residues. In DNA, the CDR3 is TGCGCCAGCAGTGCCGACAGTAACACCGGGGAGCTGTTTTTT. It is translated as CASSADSNTGELFF.

This chain joins TRBV6-5 and TRBJ2-3, with D hard to call. Trimming removed 2 bases from V and 4 bases from J, with 4 bases in between. There are 12 residues in the CDR3. From germline, CDR1 is MNHEY and CDR2 SVGAGI. The CDR3 nucleotides read TGTGCCAGCAGTTACCTTGCAGATACGCAGTATTTT. Translated: CASSYLADTQYF.

This clone came up a few times. This chain connects TRBV19 to TRBJ2-6; possibly TRBD1 or TRBD2 for D (5 bases each). This CDR3 is built from 21 residues. Between the trimmed V and J ends, which lost 10 bases and 0 bases, there was a span of 31 bases. In germline, CDR1 is LNHDA, CDR2 SQIVND (reference sequence). In nucleotides, the CDR3 is TGTGCCACTGGGTACCGGGACGGATTCGGGAAGGGGCTCTCTGGGGCCAACGTCCTGACTTTC. Translation gives CATGYRDGFGKGLSGANVLTF.

The chain combines TRBV5-6 with TRBJ1-3, with D perhaps matching TRBD1 (6 bases). Germline V gene lookup returns CDR1 SGHDT and CDR2 YYEEEE. The CDR3 loop spans 16 amino acids. Trimming took off 5 bases at V and 0 bases at J, with 15 bases between the two ends. This CDR3 is CASSYFDRTSGNTIYF. The CDR3 bases are TGTGCCAGCAGTTATTTTGACAGGACCTCTGGAAACACCATATATTTT.

The rearrangement joins TRBV19 to TRBJ2-1; D possibly uses TRBD1 or TRBD2 (5 bases each). The ends were cut back, 2 bases at V and 9 bases at J, with 17 bases in the middle. This CDR3 region has 15 residues. Germline V lookup: CDR1 LNHDA, CDR2 SQIVND (reference sequence). The CDR3 sequence: CASSISGTVWSEQFF. CDR3 coding DNA: TGTGCCAGTAGTATAAGTGGGACGGTTTGGAGTGAGCAGTTCTTC.

V and J are TRBV10-1 and TRBJ2-3; D may correspond to TRBD1 or TRBD2 (5 bases each). Germline CDR1 and CDR2: WNHNN and SYGVQD (reference sequence). CDR3 size: 16 residues. V gave up 0 bases and J gave up 14 bases, with 24 bases separating them. The CDR3 DNA reads TGCGCCAGCAGTGAGTCGTGGGGGTTTTTCGGGAATTCGTTGTATTTT. This sequence encodes CASSESWGFFGNSLYF.

V and J are TRBV2 and TRBJ2-4, with 9 bases that match TRBD2. Losses at the gene ends were 7 bases for V and 0 bases for J; bases not matched to a gene: 13. The CDR3 consists of 18 residues. Per germline, CDR1 SNHLY and CDR2 FYNNEI. CDR3 in amino acids: CASTVRLAGPLAKNIQYF. For the CDR3, the DNA is TGTGCCAGCACCGTGCGGCTAGCGGGGCCACTAGCCAAAAACATTCAGTACTTC. The complete variable domain, with remaining parts taken from reference TRBV2 and TRBJ2-4, reads EPEVTQTPSHQVTQMGQEVILRCVPISNHLYFYWYRQILGQKVEFLVSFYNNEISEKSEIFDDQFSVERPDGSNFTLKIRSTKLEDSAMYFCASTVRLAGPLAKNIQYFGAGTRLSVL.